The clone carrying this TCR beta chain was counted only a few times. Its antigen remains unknown. This entry comes from a study of shared clonotypes between healthy human individuals. Study details: Plates per donor: three CD4 naive, three CD4 memory, two CD8 naive, one CD8 memory.

Several immunoSEQ 96-well plates shared each subset's DNA, each plate a replicate. Assay: immunoSEQ multiplex PCR; the TCRdb copy retains only in-frame clones and omits some. Of some 2,400,000 clones listed, under 97% were seen once; the top ten hold roughly 0.13%. Study outcomes and limitations: A handful of donors showed sharing of approximately 5% of naive CD4 clonotypes.

Germline V lookup: CDR1 SEHNR, CDR2 FQNEAQ (reference sequence). V lost 10 bases and J lost 4, with 15 bases in between. The CDR3 is 13 amino acids. CD45RA-negative memory and CD45RA+ naive subsets were split from the CD4+ cells. The receptor was derived from a man younger than 35 in good health. Sequenced sample: naive CD4+ T cells sorted from blood. Subset denoted: CD45RA+ positively selected. The chain carries TRBV7-9 and TRBJ2-3; D is unresolved. This CDR3 reads CATSPPAADTQYF. As DNA, the CDR3 is TGTGCCACCTCCCCTCCTGCCGCAGATACGCAGTATTTT.